Listed below are T cell receptor beta chains from one sample, sequenced in a study of blood T cell repertoires in COVID-19. Assay used: immunoSEQ multiplex PCR; TCRdb lists only in-frame clones, some missing. Among over 250,000 clones, 80% to 90% were seen once, and the ten largest hold roughly 10%. Input material: PBMCs or T cells enriched from blood (not recorded which). The origin of the receptors is a man aged 40-49 years who had recovered from COVID-19. Both conserved end residues are part of each CDR3. Each record gives: V gene, clone size, D gene, J gene, CDR3 DNA, CDR3 protein. The D gene is left open where the match is weak. Where a row states a size, it is once, few, many or the class of an expanded clone; other rows omit it.

TRBV11-2,-,TRBD2,TRBJ2-2,TGTGCCAGCAGCCCGGGACTAGCGGGAGGGCTAATCGGGGAGCTGTTTTTT,CASSPGLAGGLIGELFF
TRBV29-1,-,TRBD2,TRBJ2-7,TGCAGTGCCATAGGTTTTCGCGGACTAGCGGGATCCGAGCAGTACTTC,CSAIGFRGLAGSEQYF
TRBV5-1,-,-,TRBJ2-2,TGCGCCAGCAGCTTCTTTCGAGAGCAAAGTACCGGGGAGCTGTTTTTT,CASSFFREQSTGELFF
TRBV12-3/TRBV12-4,-,-,TRBJ2-3,TGTGCCAGCAGCCCCCTTTTGGCGGGGACTGTGTATTTT,CASSPLLAGTVYF
TRBV3-1/TRBV3-2,once,TRBD1,TRBJ1-5,TGTGCCAGCAGCCAAGATCTTGGACAGGCCAATCAGCCCCAGCATTTT,CASSQDLGQANQPQHF
TRBV6-5,-,-,TRBJ2-7,TGTGCCAGCAGTTACGACACAGGGACCCGCTCCTACGAGCAGTACTTC,CASSYDTGTRSYEQYF
TRBV19,-,TRBD2,TRBJ2-1,TGTGCCAGTAGTAAAACGCCGGGACTAACTTCGTTCTTC,CASSKTPGLTSFF
TRBV7-8,once,TRBD2,TRBJ2-3,TGTGCCAGCAGCTTAGTAGCGGGAGAGGGCACAGATACGCAGTATTTT,CASSLVAGEGTDTQYF
TRBV9,-,TRBD2,TRBJ2-2,TGTGCCAGCAGCGTACTAGCGGGGAACACCGGGGAGCTGTTTTTT,CASSVLAGNTGELFF
TRBV30,once,-,TRBJ1-6,TGTGCCTGGAGTGTAGGGCAGGGCCATTCACCCCTCCACTTT,CAWSVGQGHSPLHF
TRBV29-1,-,-,TRBJ1-5,TGCAGCGTCCGTGACTACGGCGGCAATCAGCCCCAGCATTTT,CSVRDYGGNQPQHF
TRBV7-9,-,TRBD1,TRBJ1-5,TGTGCCAGCAGCAACACAGGGGGCGCTCATCAGCCCCAGCATTTT,CASSNTGGAHQPQHF
TRBV27,few,TRBD1,TRBJ1-6,TGTGCCAGCGGGCTACAGGGGTACAATTCACCCCTCCACTTT,CASGLQGYNSPLHF
TRBV30,-,TRBD1,TRBJ1-1,TGTGCCTGGAGTAGACTACGCCGGGACAGGGAAGCTTTCTTT,CAWSRLRRDREAFF
TRBV5-4,-,TRBD1,TRBJ2-7,TGTGCCAGCAGCTCGCCGGGACAGGGAGGCGAGCAGTACTTC,CASSSPGQGGEQYF
TRBV6-5,-,-,TRBJ1-5,TGTGCCAGCAGTTACGGCGGGGCTGAACAGCCCCAGCATTTT,CASSYGGAEQPQHF
TRBV9,-,TRBD1,TRBJ2-1,TGTGCCAGCAGCCAAGCAGGGGGCACCTACAATGAGCAGTTCTTC,CASSQAGGTYNEQFF
TRBV6-6,-,-,TRBJ1-2,TGTGCCAGCATGTCCGACTATGGCTACACCTTC,CASMSDYGYTF
TRBV5-6,-,TRBD2,TRBJ2-7,TGTGCCAGCAGCCCCAAGACTAGCGGGAGGTACGAGCAGTACTTC,CASSPKTSGRYEQYF
TRBV27,-,TRBD2,TRBJ2-3,TGTGCCAGCAAAAGGACTAGCGGCTTCACAGATACGCAGTATTTT,CASKRTSGFTDTQYF
TRBV6-1,-,-,TRBJ1-1,TGTGCCAGCAGTGAAGCGCCCAGGGTGGCTTTCTTT,CASSEAPRVAFF
TRBV4-1,-,TRBD1,TRBJ2-2,TGCGCCAGCAGCCAAGACCGGACAGGGGGAGCCGGCGGGGAGCTGTTTTTT,CASSQDRTGGAGGELFF
TRBV11-2,-,-,TRBJ1-3,TGTGCCAGCAGCTTAGAACAGTCTGGAAACACCATATATTTT,CASSLEQSGNTIYF
TRBV7-9,-,TRBD1,TRBJ1-2,TGTGCCAGCACCCAGGGGGCGGGTGGCTACACCTTC,CASTQGAGGYTF
TRBV30,-,TRBD1,TRBJ1-4,TGTGCCTGCCAGGGACAGGGGTTGACTAATGAAAAACTGTTTTTT,CACQGQGLTNEKLFF
TRBV7-9,-,-,TRBJ1-5,TGTGCCAGCAGCTTAGTGGCCGGGGAGGAGGGCAATCAGCCCCAGCATTTT,CASSLVAGEEGNQPQHF
TRBV14,-,TRBD1,TRBJ1-1,TGTGCCAGCAGCCAAGTGCCCGCCCGGACAGGGGGCGCGGTTTTGGCTTTCTTT,CASSQVPARTGGAVLAFF
TRBV15,-,-,TRBJ2-7,TGTGCCACCAGCAGACATCGGGCGGGGCCCTACGAGCAGTACTTC,CATSRHRAGPYEQYF
TRBV6-1,-,-,TRBJ1-5,TGTGCCAGCAGTGAAGTCTTCCGGTATAGCAATCAGCCCCAGCATTTT,CASSEVFRYSNQPQHF
TRBV19,-,TRBD2,TRBJ2-1,TGTGCCAGTAGTCTCTCGGGACTAGCATCTCAGCGTATTCATGAGCAGTTCTTC,CASSLSGLASQRIHEQFF
TRBV6-1,-,-,TRBJ1-1,TGTGCCAGCAGTGAAGCCGCCGGGGTAAACACTGAAGCTTTCTTT,CASSEAAGVNTEAFF
TRBV10-3,-,-,TRBJ1-1,TGTGCCATCAGTGAGTCGATTAATCGTCGCGGCGGAGTGAACACTGAAGCTTTCTTT,CAISESINRRGGVNTEAFF
TRBV7-8,-,-,TRBJ1-5,TGTGCCAGCAGCTCTGAACAGGGACGGAGCAATCAGCCCCAGCATTTT,CASSSEQGRSNQPQHF
TRBV18,-,-,TRBJ2-3,TGTGCCAGCTCACCACAGCCGGAGCAAACGGGGTTCACAGATACGCAGTATTTT,CASSPQPEQTGFTDTQYF
TRBV10-2,-,TRBD1,TRBJ1-4,TGCGCCAGCAGTCCCCCGACGGGACAGGGGCGGATGAAAAAACTGTTTTTT,CASSPPTGQGRMKKLFF
TRBV3-1/TRBV3-2,few,TRBD2,TRBJ2-1,TGTGCCAGCAGCCCCCGAACTAGCGGGAGGGGGGATGAGCAGTTCTTC,CASSPRTSGRGDEQFF
TRBV18,once,TRBD1,TRBJ1-5,TGTGCCAGCTCACTCCGGGACAGTGATTATCAGCCCCAGCATTTT,CASSLRDSDYQPQHF
TRBV20-1,-,TRBD2,TRBJ2-3,TGCAGTGCTAGTGCACCGGGACTAGCGGGGAGGGGGCCTCCAGATACGCAGTATTTT,CSASAPGLAGRGPPDTQYF
TRBV9,few,-,TRBJ2-3,TGTGCCAGCAGCGTAGAAGTTCGGGGGTCAGATACGCAGTATTTT,CASSVEVRGSDTQYF
TRBV7-9,-,-,TRBJ1-1,TGTGCCAGCAGCTTAGAACAGAACACTGAAGCTTTCTTT,CASSLEQNTEAFF
TRBV4-2,-,-,TRBJ1-5,TGTGCCAGCAGCCAAGATTCTTCCGGGGTAAATCAGCCCCAGCATTTT,CASSQDSSGVNQPQHF